The present entry profiles one TCR beta chain with its context. The antigen is not known. The entry originates in a study of cytomegalovirus exposure and HLA in healthy donors. Broader study findings: Donor immune exposure was known only as CMV serostatus. Presence/absence analyses assumed roughly uniform sequencing depth across donors. Trimming of TCR beta V- and J-genes showed a link, identified in a later analysis, to a missense DCLRE1C variant.

13 Jbeta primers and 60 Vbeta primers were used for the PCR. TCRdb keeps only in-frame clones here, not all; method: immunoSEQ multiplex PCR. The sample lists about 140,000 clones, about 75% occurring once. From germline, CDR1 is MDHEN and CDR2 SYDVKM. The CDR3 covers 15 residues. V gave up 3 bases and J gave up 3 bases; unmatched junction bases: 6. The receptor was derived from a man aged 25 to 45 in good health and CMV-seronegative. This chain links TRBV28 with TRBJ2-7; 9 bases align to TRBD1. Specimen: PBMCs. DNA for the CDR3: TGTGCCAGCAGTTTCGGAGGGACAGGGATCTACGAGCAGTACTTC. It translates to CASSFGGTGIYEQYF.